This T cell receptor beta chain was profiled in a study of molecular identifiers for immune sequencing clone quantification. Findings and caveats of the study: One million naive cells reportedly did not prevent detection of spiked Jurkat TCR RNA from one cell.

TCRdb re-called the PCR reads through MiXCR, storing one row per CDR3 protein. The table shows about 500,000 distinct CDR3 sequences, with over 20% occurring only once. This clonotype was seen only a few times. Its antigen is unknown. The TCR comes from a human donor in good health. Some libraries in this study had Jurkat cell RNA spiked in. Sequenced material: naive CD8+ T cells from blood, with Jurkat cell RNA spiked in. Regarding subset: FACS-sorted CD8+CD4-CCR7+CD45RA+ naive T cells.

The CDR3 here is CASSPDDRGNSPLHF. CDR3 in DNA: TGTGCCAGCTCACCTGATGACAGGGGGAATTCACCCCTCCACTTT. The chain is built from TRBV18 and TRBJ1-6, with 9 bases aligning to TRBD1. The CDR3 is 15 residues long. Germline V lookup: CDR1 KGHSH, CDR2 LQKENI. V lost 3 bases and J lost 7; bases outside the gene matches: 4.